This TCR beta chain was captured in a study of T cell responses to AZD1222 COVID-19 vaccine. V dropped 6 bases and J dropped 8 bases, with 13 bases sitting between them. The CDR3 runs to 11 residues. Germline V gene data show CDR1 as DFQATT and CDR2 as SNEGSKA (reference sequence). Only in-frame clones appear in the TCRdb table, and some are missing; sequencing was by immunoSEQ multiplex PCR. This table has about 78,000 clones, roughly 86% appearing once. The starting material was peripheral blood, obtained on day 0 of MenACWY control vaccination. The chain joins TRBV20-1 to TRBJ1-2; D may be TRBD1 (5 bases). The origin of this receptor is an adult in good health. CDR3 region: CSATGGLGYTF. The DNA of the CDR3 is TGCAGTGCCACGGGGGGATTGGGCTACACCTTC.